Below, 22 T cell receptor beta chains from the same sample are listed, as sequenced in a study of blood T cell repertoires in COVID-19. Libraries were prepared by immunoSEQ multiplex PCR; TCRdb keeps only in-frame clonotypes and omits some of them. The sample has around 400,000 clones, 80% to 95% seen once; the top ten hold around 0.86%. Sequencing was carried out using PBMCs or T cells enriched from blood (not recorded which). These receptors all stem from a woman in her thirties or forties who had been exposed to COVID-19.

The chain carries TRBV19 and TRBJ1-5; no clear D. V was cut by 1 base and J by 4 bases, with 5 bases left in between. Germline V gene data show CDR1 as LNHDA and CDR2 as SQIVND (reference sequence). The CDR3 consists of 13 residues. CDR3 amino acids: CASSIGVNQPQHF. CDR3 nucleotide sequence: TGTGCCAGTAGTATAGGAGTTAATCAGCCCCAGCATTTT.

The V and J genes are TRBV18 and TRBJ1-1, with D perhaps matching TRBD1 (6 bases). In germline, CDR1 is KGHSH, CDR2 LQKENI. CDR3 length: 13 residues. V was trimmed by 3 bases and J by 5 bases, leaving 10 bases between them. The CDR3 DNA reads as TGTGCCAGCTCACCCCCCGGACAGACTGAAGCTTTCTTT. Translating gives CASSPPGQTEAFF. Full variable domain (outside the CDR3, taken from reference TRBV18 and TRBJ1-1): NAGVMQNPRHLVRRRGQEARLRCSPMKGHSHVYWYRQLPEEGLKFMVYLQKENIIDESGMPKERFSAEFPKEGPSILRIQQVVRGDSAAYFCASSPPGQTEAFFGQGTRLTVV.

The chain uses TRBV7-2 and TRBJ2-4, with 7 bases identical to TRBD1. CDR3 length equals 15 residues. V dropped 5 bases and J dropped 0; count of bases not matched to a gene: 4. Germline lookup yields CDR1 SGHTA and CDR2 FQGNSA. This CDR3 reads CASSLGQLAKNIQYF. The CDR3, as DNA: TGTGCCAGCAGCCTGGGACAGCTAGCCAAAAACATTCAGTACTTC.

The chain recombines TRBV15 with TRBJ2-7; the match to TRBD1 covers 7 bases. The CDR3 spans 14 residues. V trimming: 3 bases; J trimming: 0 bases; junction bases outside the gene matches: 2. Germline V gene data show CDR1 as LNHNV and CDR2 as YYDKDF (reference sequence). DNA of the CDR3: TGTGCCACCAGCAGGGACAGGAGCTCCTACGAGCAGTACTTC. Translating it yields CATSRDRSSYEQYF. The full variable domain, in which reference TRBV15 and TRBJ2-7 provide the parts outside the CDR3, is DAMVIQNPRYQVTQFGKPVTLSCSQTLNHNVMYWYQQKSSQAPKLLFHYYDKDFNNEADTPDNFQSRRPNTSFCFLDIRSPGLGDTAMYLCATSRDRSSYEQYFGPGTRLTVT.

The chain employs TRBV2 and TRBJ2-7, with unresolved D. This CDR3 is built from 15 residues. Germline CDR1 reads SNHLY; CDR2 reads FYNNEI. The V end was cut by 1 base, the J end by 3 bases, with 13 bases between. CDR3: CASSEDRHFVYEQYF. As DNA, the CDR3 is TGTGCCAGCAGTGAAGACAGACATTTCGTCTACGAGCAGTACTTC.

This clone was observed a single time. The rearrangement links TRBV3-1 (or the pseudogene TRBV3-2) to TRBJ2-4; TRBD2 matches at 9 bases. The ends lost 3 bases at V and 4 bases at J; junction bases unmatched: 7. Germline CDR1 is LGHDT and CDR2 is YNNKEL (reference sequence). The CDR3 has 16 residues. CDR3 in DNA: TGTGCCAGCAGCCAGAGTGGGACTAGCAGAAAAAACATTCAGTACTTC. It yields the protein CASSQSGTSRKNIQYF.

V is TRBV19 and J is TRBJ1-5; the match to TRBD1 covers 10 bases. CDR1 is LNHDA, CDR2 SQIVND, per germline (reference sequence). This CDR3 is 16 amino acids long. V was pared by 6 bases and J by 4 bases, with 9 bases of the junction left unmatched. CDR3: CASRPGQGLRNQPQHF. The CDR3 coding sequence is TGTGCCAGTAGACCGGGACAGGGGCTTCGGAATCAGCCCCAGCATTTT.

The V and J genes are TRBV29-1 and TRBJ2-4, with D perhaps matching TRBD1 (6 bases). The CDR3 spans 13 residues. The V end lost 7 bases, the J end lost 3 bases, and 13 bases lay between the germline ends. The V gene's germline CDR1 is SQVTM and CDR2 ANQGSEA. The CDR3 bases are TGCAGCGCCCGACCGGACAGCAAAAACATTCAGTACTTC. This gives the protein CSARPDSKNIQYF. Full variable domain (outside the CDR3, taken from reference TRBV29-1 and TRBJ2-4): SAVISQKPSRDICQRGTSLTIQCQVDSQVTMMFWYRQQPGQSLTLIATANQGSEATYESGFVIDKFPISRPNLTFSTLTVSNMSPEDSSIYLCSARPDSKNIQYFGAGTRLSVL.

The chain couples TRBV5-5 to TRBJ2-1; D gene ambiguous. CDR1 and CDR2 (germline): SGHKS, YYEKEE (reference sequence). This CDR3 spans 14 amino acids. V was pared by 0 bases and J by 4 bases, with 8 bases between. The CDR3 bases are TGTGCCAGCAGCTTGGACTACGCTTACAATGAGCAGTTCTTC. Residues: CASSLDYAYNEQFF.

The J gene is TRBJ2-2, the V gene TRBV3-1 (or the pseudogene TRBV3-2), with D possibly matching TRBD2 (6 bases). V shed 3 bases and J shed 4 bases, with 12 bases lying between them. The CDR3 length is 15 residues. Germline CDR1 is LGHDT and CDR2 is YNNKEL (reference sequence). This chain's CDR3 is CASSHPGGSTGELFF. As DNA, the CDR3 is TGTGCCAGCAGCCACCCCGGGGGAAGCACCGGGGAGCTGTTTTTT.

This chain joins TRBV7-2 and TRBJ2-1; 12 bases fit TRBD2. The V segment lost 11 bases and the J segment 7 bases; nucleotides outside the gene matches: 6. CDR1 and CDR2 from the germline V gene are SGHTA and FQGNSA. The CDR3 is 13 residues long. The CDR3 region is CAAASGRENEQFF. The CDR3 nucleotides are TGTGCCGCGGCTAGCGGGAGGGAAAATGAGCAGTTCTTC.

V is TRBV5-8 and J is TRBJ2-3; 7 nucleotides line up with TRBD2. This CDR3 is built from 14 residues. Germline loops: CDR1 SGHTS, CDR2 YDEGEE. After removal of 5 bases from V and 6 bases from J, the junction contained 9 bases not matched to a gene. The CDR3 region has the DNA TGTGCCAGCAGAACCGGGACTAAGGTGGATACGCAGTATTTT. Translation: CASRTGTKVDTQYF.

This clone was seen a single time. The chain carries TRBV18 and TRBJ2-3; 9 bases are a match to TRBD2. The CDR3 covers 16 residues. With 6 bases clipped from V and 0 bases from J, the junction kept 7 bases outside the gene matches. The V gene's germline CDR1 is KGHSH and CDR2 LQKENI. Here the CDR3 reads CASSAAGGRSTDTQYF. DNA of the CDR3: TGTGCCAGCTCCGCGGCGGGAGGGCGTAGCACAGATACGCAGTATTTT.

This clone was counted a single time. The chain joins TRBV6-2 or TRBV6-3 to TRBJ1-2, with TRBD1 matching 7 bases. The CDR3 has 15 residues. Unmatched junction bases numbered 5, after V lost 4 bases and J lost 0 bases. In germline, CDR1 is MNHEY, CDR2 SVGEGT. The CDR3 DNA reads as TGTGCCAGCAGTTCAGCACAGGGGTCTAACTATGGCTACACCTTC. Translated: CASSSAQGSNYGYTF.

The chain employs TRBV7-3 and TRBJ2-2, with D maybe TRBD2 (7 bases). Trimming removed 5 bases from V and 4 bases from J, with 20 bases in between. Germline V CDR1 and CDR2: SGHTA, FQGTGA. The CDR3 extends over 17 amino acids. The CDR3 spells CASSPSLLGGGTGELFF. CDR3 in DNA: TGTGCCAGCAGCCCGTCCCTCCTAGGGGGGGGCACCGGGGAGCTGTTTTTT.

The chain employs TRBV5-5 and TRBJ2-5; D is unresolved. Germline V lookup: CDR1 SGHKS, CDR2 YYEKEE (reference sequence). CDR3 length: 15 amino acids. V was shortened by 0 bases and J by 5 bases, with 14 bases between the two germline ends. DNA of the CDR3: TGTGCCAGCAGCTTGGCCGAACGGCCCGGGGAGACCCAGTACTTC. Protein product: CASSLAERPGETQYF.

The chain recombines TRBV18 with TRBJ1-2; D is uncertain. Looked up from germline, CDR1 is KGHSH and CDR2 is LQKENI. The CDR3 runs to 15 residues. V dropped 0 bases and J dropped 0 bases, with 8 bases sitting between them. CDR3 loop: CASSPPRRSNYGYTF. CDR3 DNA: TGTGCCAGCTCACCACCGAGGCGGTCTAACTATGGCTACACCTTC.

This clone has a single count. The gene calls are TRBV11-2 and TRBJ2-5; 7 bases are a match to TRBD1. Per germline, CDR1 SGHAT and CDR2 FQNNGV. This CDR3 has 15 residues. The V gene end was trimmed by 6 bases and the J gene end by 7 bases; junction bases not matched to a gene: 14. DNA for the CDR3: TGTGCCAGCAGTCAACCCGCAGGGGGATACGGGACCCAGTACTTC. It specifies CASSQPAGGYGTQYF. The variable domain in full, with the rest retrieved from reference TRBV11-2 and TRBJ2-5, is EAGVAQSPRYKIIEKRQSVAFWCNPISGHATLYWYQQILGQGPKLLIQFQNNGVVDDSQLPKDRFSAERLKGVDSTLKIQPAKLEDSAVYLCASSQPAGGYGTQYFGPGTRLLVL.

The genes are TRBV10-3 and TRBJ1-1; 9 nucleotides align to TRBD1. The germline gives CDR1 ENHRY, CDR2 SYGVKD. The ends lost 0 bases at V and 3 bases at J; junction bases unmatched: 5. This CDR3 spans 16 amino acids. CDR3 sequence (DNA): TGTGCCATCAGTGAGTCGGGCCGACAGGGGGACACTGAAGCTTTCTTT. Translating gives CAISESGRQGDTEAFF.

The rearrangement joins TRBV25-1 to TRBJ2-2; 11 positions match TRBD1. The CDR3 length is 16 residues. Germline-derived CDR1 and CDR2 are MGHDK and SYGVNS. Germline trimming cut 1 base from V and 5 bases from J; bases unmatched to any gene: 3. Written as DNA, the CDR3 is TGTGCCAGCAGTGAATCAGGGACAGGGGGTACCGGGGAGCTGTTTTTT. Translating gives CASSESGTGGTGELFF.

The CDR3 DNA is TGTGCCAGTAGTATAGCGGGGACAAAAAATCAGCCCCAGCATTTT. Translated: CASSIAGTKNQPQHF. The chain carries TRBV19 and TRBJ1-5, with a tentative D call TRBD1 (6 bases). This CDR3 is built from 15 residues. V was shortened by 1 base and J by 4 bases, with 11 bases between the two germline ends. Germline CDR1 and CDR2: LNHDA and SQIVND (reference sequence).

The V call is TRBV24-1, the J call TRBJ2-3; TRBD2 agrees at 7 bases. V lost 1 base and J lost 0; bases outside the gene matches: 3. The CDR3 has 16 amino acids. Germline V gene sequence: CDR1 KGHDR, CDR2 SFDVKD. CDR3 nucleotide sequence: TGTGCCACCAGTGATTTCGGGCGGGAGAGCACAGATACGCAGTATTTT. Protein product: CATSDFGRESTDTQYF.